This T cell receptor (beta chain) stems from a study of Ad26.COV2.S vaccination and SARS-CoV-2 variants. Study details: Ad26.COV2.S was injected intramuscularly once or twice, 56 days apart.

Sequenced by immunoSEQ multiplex PCR; TCRdb stores in-frame clones only, minus some. Of 300,000 to 350,000 clones listed, about 85% are singletons. Germline trimming cut 8 bases from V and 5 bases from J; bases unmatched to any gene: 12. Germline lookup yields CDR1 MDHEN and CDR2 SYDVKM. The CDR3 loop spans 15 amino acids. Treatment of the sample: about 20 received Ad26.COV2.S at low or high dose, single or two shots; roughly five received placebo; per-sample allocation not given. All samples were drawn on day 63, counting from the first vaccine or placebo injection. An adult aged 18-55 years in Boston served as the donor.

This chain connects TRBV28 to TRBJ2-1; TRBD2 matches 7 bases. This TCR came from a person between 18 and 65 years old who received the Ad26.COV2.S COVID-19 vaccine or a placebo. The sequencing used peripheral blood, collected in a trial of Ad26.COV2.S vaccine versus placebo. The chain's CDR3 is CASLEGTTLNNEQFF. In DNA form, the CDR3 reads TGTGCCAGCCTCGAAGGGACTACGTTGAACAATGAGCAGTTCTTC.